This T cell receptor (beta chain) was captured in a study of blood T cell repertoires in COVID-19. Produced via immunoSEQ multiplex PCR; TCRdb's table is partial and in-frame only. The table has some 300,000 clones, about nine tenths seen once; the top ten hold 5.5% to 8.5%. This receptor was obtained from a woman aged 30 to 39 who had recovered from COVID-19. Sequences were obtained from peripheral blood.

The CDR3 spells CASSPTDRSNTEAFF. Written as DNA, the CDR3 is TGTGCCAGCAGCCCAACCGACAGATCGAACACTGAAGCTTTCTTT. The chain employs TRBV7-9 and TRBJ1-1; D is possibly TRBD1 (5 bases). The CDR3 length is 15 residues. Germline CDR1 SEHNR, CDR2 FQNEAQ (reference sequence). V was shortened by 5 bases and J by 1 base, with 14 bases between the two germline ends.